The 9 T cell receptor beta chains listed next were all sequenced from one sample in a study of cytomegalovirus exposure and HLA in healthy donors. Primers for the PCR totalled 60 Vbeta and 13 Jbeta. This table comes from immunoSEQ multiplex PCR, and its TCRdb copy is limited to in-frame clones, with some not included. The data contain 150,000 to 200,000 clones, 80% of them seen just once; the ten biggest clones take up more than 5.5%. Material: PBMCs. Every receptor here comes from a man aged 30-40 years in good health and CMV-seropositive.

The chain is built from TRBV9 and TRBJ2-2; 15 bases map to TRBD2. The CDR3 contains 17 residues. Trimming took 5 bases from V and 5 from J; bases not matched to a gene: 7. Germline CDR1 and CDR2: SGDLS and YYNGEE. The CDR3 sequence is CASREGLAGGRTGELFF. The CDR3 nucleotides are TGTGCCAGCAGAGAAGGACTAGCGGGAGGGCGGACCGGGGAGCTGTTTTTT.

This chain links TRBV9 with TRBJ2-2, with TRBD2 matching 11 bases. This CDR3 region has 14 residues. The junction had 0 bases not matched to a gene; V was cut back by 5 bases and J by 3 bases. CDR1 is SGDLS and CDR2 is YYNGEE in the germline V gene. The CDR3 DNA reads TGTGCCAGCAGGGGACTAGCGGACACCGGGGAGCTGTTTTTT. Translated, it gives CASRGLADTGELFF.

The genes are TRBV6-1 and TRBJ2-7, with a tentative D call TRBD1 (7 bases). The V and J ends lost 6 bases and 1 base respectively, with 10 bases between them. This CDR3 comprises 13 residues. Germline V gene sequence: CDR1 MNHNS, CDR2 SASEGT. The CDR3 region is CASSRGESYEQYF. CDR3 in DNA: TGTGCCAGCAGCAGGGGGGAATCCTACGAGCAGTACTTC.

This clone was counted a single time. The genes are TRBV6-5 and TRBJ1-5; D may be TRBD1 (6 bases). In germline, CDR1 is MNHEY, CDR2 SVGAGI. V was shortened by 6 bases and J by 5 bases, with 11 bases between the two germline ends. The length of the CDR3 is 13 residues. As DNA, the CDR3 is TGTGCCAGCAGCAAACAGGGTTATCAGCCCCAGCATTTT. Translated: CASSKQGYQPQHF.

A note on this clone: Relative to the germline gene, one junction end is altered; a read error may explain this. The chain links TRBV7-9 to TRBJ2-1, with 7 nucleotides matching TRBD1. Germline CDR1 and CDR2: SEHNR and FQNEAQ (reference sequence). The length of the CDR3 is 16 residues. The CDR3 loop reads CSSSPKGRGFYNEQFF. DNA for the CDR3: TGTTCCAGCAGCCCCAAGGGCAGGGGGTTTTACAATGAGCAGTTCTTC. Complete variable domain (other parts from reference TRBV7-9 and TRBJ2-1): DTGVSQNPRHKITKRGQNVTFRCDPISEHNRLYWYRQTLGQGPEFLTYFQNEAQLEKSRLLSDRFSAERPKGSFSTLEIQRTEQGDSAMYLCSSSPKGRGFYNEQFFGPGTRLTVL.

The chain uses TRBV7-6 and TRBJ2-3; TRBD2 matches at 7 bases. This CDR3 contains 16 residues. V dropped 0 bases and J dropped 1; count of bases not matched to a gene: 4. Germline V CDR1 and CDR2: SGHVS, FNYEAQ. The CDR3 DNA sequence: TGTGCCAGCAGCTTAGCGATAGCGGGTGGCACAGATACGCAGTATTTT. Protein product: CASSLAIAGGTDTQYF.

This clone was seen a handful of times. The CDR3 nucleotides read TGTGCCAGCAGCCACAGGGACAGGGCTGGAAACACCATATATTTT. This codes for CASSHRDRAGNTIYF. V and J are TRBV6-1 and TRBJ1-3, with 9 bases that match TRBD1. The CDR3 loop spans 15 amino acids. The germline V gene encodes CDR1 MNHNS and CDR2 SASEGT. V trimming: 6 bases; J trimming: 2 bases; junction bases outside the gene matches: 5.

This chain connects TRBV25-1 to TRBJ2-3; the D gene is possibly TRBD2 (5 bases). The V gene's germline CDR1 is MGHDK and CDR2 SYGVNS. Between the trimmed V and J ends, which lost 3 bases and 4 bases, there was a span of 11 bases. The CDR3 runs to 14 residues. CDR3 nucleotides: TGTGCCAGCAGTGAGCCGCCCGGGGCAGATACGCAGTATTTT. Amino acid sequence: CASSEPPGADTQYF.

This clone was seen only a few times. A junction boundary mismatches the germline segment, possibly from a read error. The chain recombines TRBV6-5 with TRBJ1-4; 10 nucleotides match TRBD1. CDR3 size: 15 residues. Germline V gene lookup returns CDR1 MNHEY and CDR2 SVGAGI. In DNA form, the CDR3 reads TGTGCCAGCAGCTACTCCGGGACAGGGGAGGAAAAACTGTTTTTT. As protein: CASSYSGTGEEKLFF.